These 3 T cell receptor beta chains were all obtained from the same sample, sequenced in a study of T cells in Graves' hyperthyroidism and ophthalmopathy. It was RNA transcripts that yielded the amplified TCR beta CDR3 regions. TCR CDR3 regions were first amplified by RT-PCR with HTBI primers. TCRdb processed the multiplex PCR reads anew with MiXCR; each CDR3 protein has one entry. The sample records fewer than 300,000 distinct CDR3 sequences, 13% to 15% being singletons. Sequenced input: blood. These receptors came from a woman between 45 and 60 years old with Graves' hyperthyroidism that later progressed to Graves' ophthalmopathy.

The gene calls are TRBV19 and TRBJ2-1; 8 bases are shared with TRBD2. After removal of 4 bases from V and 10 bases from J, the junction contained 15 bases not matched to a gene. CDR1 and CDR2 from the germline V gene are LNHDA and SQIVND (reference sequence). The CDR3 has 16 amino acids. CDR3 amino acids: CASSTRSGGGFSEQFF. The CDR3 DNA follows: TGTGCCAGTAGTACCCGGAGCGGGGGAGGGTTTTCGGAGCAGTTCTTC. The full variable domain, its missing parts supplied by reference TRBV19 and TRBJ2-1, is DGGITQSPKYLFRKEGQNVTLSCEQNLNHDAMYWYRQDPGQGLRLIYYSQIVNDFQKGDIAEGYSVSREKKESFPLTVTSAQKNPTAFYLCASSTRSGGGFSEQFFGPGTRLTVL.

This clonotype was detected ten times or more. This sequence joins TRBV28 and TRBJ1-5; the D is unclear. This CDR3 is built from 11 residues. Trimming shortened V by 6 bases and J by 3 bases, and 3 bases separated the two germline ends. CDR1 MDHEN and CDR2 SYDVKM come from the germline V gene. In DNA form, the CDR3 reads TGTGCCAGCAGCACCAATCAGCCCCAGCATTTT. Amino acids: CASSTNQPQHF.

This clonotype was recorded at least ten times. V usage is TRBV3-1 and J usage is TRBJ2-2; the match to TRBD2 covers 9 bases. This CDR3 is 15 amino acids long. Per germline, CDR1 LGHDT and CDR2 YNNKEL (reference sequence). The ends lost 6 bases at V and 4 bases at J; junction bases unmatched: 6. Here the CDR3 reads CASRDTSGRTGELFF. CDR3 DNA: TGTGCCAGCAGGGATACTAGCGGGCGCACCGGGGAGCTGTTTTTT.